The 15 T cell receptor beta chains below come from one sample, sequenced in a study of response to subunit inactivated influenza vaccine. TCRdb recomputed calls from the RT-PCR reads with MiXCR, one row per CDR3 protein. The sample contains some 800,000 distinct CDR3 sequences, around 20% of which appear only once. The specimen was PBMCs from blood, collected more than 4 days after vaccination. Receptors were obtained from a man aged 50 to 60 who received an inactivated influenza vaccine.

The CDR3 protein is CSGLAGVLSEQFF. CDR3 coding DNA: TGCAGTGGGCTAGCGGGAGTGTTAAGTGAGCAGTTCTTC. J is TRBJ2-1 and V is TRBV20-1, with 10 nucleotides matching TRBD2. Per the germline V gene, CDR1 is DFQATT and CDR2 is SNEGSKA (reference sequence). The J segment lost 9 bases and the V segment lost 7 bases, leaving 9 bases of the junction unmatched. This CDR3 region has 13 residues.

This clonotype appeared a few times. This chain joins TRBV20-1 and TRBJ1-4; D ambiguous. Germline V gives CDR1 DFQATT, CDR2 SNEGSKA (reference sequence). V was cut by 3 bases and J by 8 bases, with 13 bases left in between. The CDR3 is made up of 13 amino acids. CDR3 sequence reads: CSASRGVAEKLFF. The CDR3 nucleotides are TGCAGTGCTAGCAGAGGAGTTGCAGAAAAACTGTTTTTT.

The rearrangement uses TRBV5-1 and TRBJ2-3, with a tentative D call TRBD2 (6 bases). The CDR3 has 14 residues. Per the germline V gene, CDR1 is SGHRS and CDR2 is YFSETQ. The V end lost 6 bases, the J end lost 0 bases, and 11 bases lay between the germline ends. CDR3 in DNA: TGCGCCAGCAACGGGAGAAGCAGCACAGATACGCAGTATTTT. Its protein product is CASNGRSSTDTQYF.

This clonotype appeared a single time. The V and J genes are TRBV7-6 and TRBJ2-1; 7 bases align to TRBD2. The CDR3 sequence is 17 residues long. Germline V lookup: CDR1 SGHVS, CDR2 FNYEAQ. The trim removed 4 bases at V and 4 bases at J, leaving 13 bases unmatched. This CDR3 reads CASSSRTRRGLYNEQFF. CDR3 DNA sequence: TGTGCCAGCAGCTCCAGGACTAGGAGAGGGCTATACAATGAGCAGTTCTTC.

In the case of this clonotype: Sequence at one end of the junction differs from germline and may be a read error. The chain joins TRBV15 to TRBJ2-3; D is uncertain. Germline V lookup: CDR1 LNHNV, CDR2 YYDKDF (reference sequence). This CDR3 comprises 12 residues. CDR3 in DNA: TGTGCCACCAGCAGAGAGTGGGATACGCAGTCTTTT. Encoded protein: CATSREWDTQSF.

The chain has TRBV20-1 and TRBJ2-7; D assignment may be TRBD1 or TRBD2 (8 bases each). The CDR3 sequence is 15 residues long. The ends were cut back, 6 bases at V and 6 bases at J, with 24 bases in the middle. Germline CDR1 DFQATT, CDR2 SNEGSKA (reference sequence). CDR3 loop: CSATSGGQGAGEQYF. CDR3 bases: TGCAGTGCCACCTCGGGGGGGCAGGGGGCAGGCGAGCAGTACTTC.

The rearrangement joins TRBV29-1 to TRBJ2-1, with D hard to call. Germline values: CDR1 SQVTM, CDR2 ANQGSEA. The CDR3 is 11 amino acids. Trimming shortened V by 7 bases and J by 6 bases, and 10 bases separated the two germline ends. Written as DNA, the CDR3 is TGCAGCGCCTTAACGAGCAATGAGCAGTTCTTC. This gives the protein CSALTSNEQFF.

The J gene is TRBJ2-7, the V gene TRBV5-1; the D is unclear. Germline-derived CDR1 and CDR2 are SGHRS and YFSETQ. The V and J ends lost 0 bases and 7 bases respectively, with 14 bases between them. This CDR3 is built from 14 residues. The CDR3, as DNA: TGCGCCAGCAGCTTGGTTGTAGTTGCCGGAGAGCAGTACTTC. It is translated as CASSLVVVAGEQYF.

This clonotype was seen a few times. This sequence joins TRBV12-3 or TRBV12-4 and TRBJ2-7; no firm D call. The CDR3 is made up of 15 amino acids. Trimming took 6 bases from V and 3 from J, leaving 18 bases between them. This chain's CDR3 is CASSPPSGWGYEQYF. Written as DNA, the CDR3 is TGTGCCAGCAGCCCACCTTCCGGATGGGGCTACGAGCAGTACTTC.

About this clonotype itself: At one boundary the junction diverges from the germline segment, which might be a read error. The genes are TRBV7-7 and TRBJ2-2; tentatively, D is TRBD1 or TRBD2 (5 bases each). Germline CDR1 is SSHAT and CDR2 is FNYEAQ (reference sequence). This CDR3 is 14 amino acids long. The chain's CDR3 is CASSWGSNTGELFF. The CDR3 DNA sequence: TGTGCTAGCAGCTGGGGGAGTAACACCGGGGAGCTGTTTTTT.

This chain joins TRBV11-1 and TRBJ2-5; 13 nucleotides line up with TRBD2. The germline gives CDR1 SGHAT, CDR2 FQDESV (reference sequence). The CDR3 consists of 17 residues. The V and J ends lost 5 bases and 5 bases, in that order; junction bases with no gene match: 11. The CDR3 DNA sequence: TGTGCCAGCAGCCGTGGACTAGCGGGAGTGAGGAGGGAGACCCAGTACTTC. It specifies CASSRGLAGVRRETQYF. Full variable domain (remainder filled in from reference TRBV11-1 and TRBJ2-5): EAEVAQSPRYKITEKSQAVAFWCDPISGHATLYWYRQILGQGPELLVQFQDESVVDDSQLPKDRFSAERLKGVDSTLKIQPAELGDSAMYLCASSRGLAGVRRETQYFGPGTRLLVL.

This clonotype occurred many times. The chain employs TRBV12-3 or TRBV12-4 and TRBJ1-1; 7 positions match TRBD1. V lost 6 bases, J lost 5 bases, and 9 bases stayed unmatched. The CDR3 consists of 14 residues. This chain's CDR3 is CASRAGQTDTEAFF. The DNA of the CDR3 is TGTGCCAGCAGGGCGGGACAGACAGATACTGAAGCTTTCTTT.

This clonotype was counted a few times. The CDR3 loop is CASSQEGNAVGRMDEKLFF. The CDR3 DNA follows: TGCGCCAGCAGCCAAGAAGGAAACGCGGTGGGCCGGATGGATGAAAAACTGTTTTTT. The rearrangement joins TRBV4-3 to TRBJ1-4; D is undetermined. The CDR3 covers 19 residues. Germline CDR1 LGHNA, CDR2 YSLEER. The V end lost 0 bases, the J end lost 6 bases, and 23 bases lay between the germline ends.

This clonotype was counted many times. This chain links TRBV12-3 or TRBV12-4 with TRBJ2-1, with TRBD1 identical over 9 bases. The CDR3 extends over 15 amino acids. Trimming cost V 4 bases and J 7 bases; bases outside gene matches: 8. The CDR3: CASSSPGTGSNEQFF. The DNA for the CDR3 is TGTGCCAGCAGTTCCCCCGGGACAGGGTCGAATGAGCAGTTCTTC.

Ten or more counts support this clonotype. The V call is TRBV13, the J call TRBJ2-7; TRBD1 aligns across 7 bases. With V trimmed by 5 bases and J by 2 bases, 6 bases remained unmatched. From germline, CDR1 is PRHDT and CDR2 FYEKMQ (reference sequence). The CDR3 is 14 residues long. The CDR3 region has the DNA TGTGCCAGCAGCCAGCTACAGGGGACCTACGAGCAGTACTTC. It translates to CASSQLQGTYEQYF.